The 31 T cell receptor beta chains listed next were all sequenced from one sample in a study of T cell clonality in common variable immunodeficiency. The repertoire was sequenced with immunoSEQ multiplex PCR; TCRdb's copy has only in-frame clones and lacks some. This sample shows 50,000 to 60,000 clones and no singletons; under 0.9% rests with the ten largest. Sequenced material: peripheral blood mononuclear cells. The source is a person aged 18 to 75 in good health.

This clone has a count of ten or more. Sequencing ends 3 residues short of the CDR3 end; the germline J gene provides the rest. The chain carries TRBV20-1 and TRBJ1-4; weak D call: TRBD1 (6 bases). The CDR3 is made up of 16 amino acids. Germline V lookup: CDR1 DFQATT, CDR2 SNEGSKA (reference sequence). The sequenced CDR3 bases are TGCAGTGCTAGGGTAACGAGGGGGTCCTATAATTCACCA. Protein: CSARVTRGSYNSP. The full CDR3 protein reads CSARVTRGSYNSPLFF.

This clone was detected only a few times. This may arise from a read error, as a much more abundant clone is one base away. The read gets to within 3 residues of the CDR3 end, and the germline J gene fills in the rest. Distinct nucleotide sequences in the sample also encode this CDR3. The gene calls are TRBV19 and TRBJ1-3; D is ambiguous. This CDR3 contains 13 residues. Germline CDR1 is LNHDA and CDR2 is SQIVND (reference sequence). The sequenced CDR3 bases are TGTGCCAGTAGTCCCACGGGTGGAAACACA. Translation gives CASSPTGGNT. The whole CDR3 region reads CASSPTGGNTIYF. Variable domain in full (rest from reference TRBV19 and TRBJ1-3): DGGITQSPKYLFRKEGQNVTLSCEQNLNHDAMYWYRQDPGQGLRLIYYSQIVNDFQKGDIAEGYSVSREKKESFPLTVTSAQKNPTAFYLCASSPTGGNTIYFGEGSWLTVV.

This clone has at least ten counts. The CDR3 end lies 3 residues beyond the end of the read and is filled in from the germline J gene. The J gene is TRBJ2-2, the V gene TRBV5-1; D call uncertain. Germline V gene sequence: CDR1 SGHRS, CDR2 YFSETQ. Trimming cost V 4 bases and J 7 bases, with 8 bases left between them. CDR3 length: 12 residues. The chain's CDR3 is CASSPNHGELFF. The covered CDR3 bases are TGCGCCAGCAGCCCTAACCACGGGGAG.

This clone was observed many times. With the read ending 3 residues before the CDR3 end, the germline J gene is used to fill in that end. The chain is built from TRBV20-1 and TRBJ2-3, with a weak D call TRBD1 (5 bases). Trimming pared 0 bases from V and 0 bases from J, leaving 10 bases between. Germline-derived CDR1 and CDR2 are DFQATT and SNEGSKA (reference sequence). This CDR3 is built from 15 residues. The CDR3 here is CSARDLGVSTDTQYF. The CDR3 bases that were read are TGCAGTGCTAGAGATTTAGGGGTTAGCACAGATACG.

As to this clone: The likely explanation is a read error, given a far larger clone one base away. The observed sequence ends 3 residues before the CDR3 terminus, with the missing tail filled in from the germline J gene. The chain joins TRBV19 to TRBJ2-3; 9 nucleotides match TRBD1. CDR1 is LNHDA, CDR2 SQIVND, per germline (reference sequence). The CDR3 contains 16 residues. CDR3 DNA (partial): TGTGCCATTAGTGCTCCCCCGGGACAGGGAACAGATACG. This encodes CAISAPPGQGTDT. The complete CDR3 sequence is CAISAPPGQGTDTQYF.

There are many counts of this clone. With the read ending 3 residues before the CDR3 end, the germline J gene is used to fill in that end. The J gene is TRBJ2-6, the V gene TRBV6-2 or TRBV6-3; the D gene is possibly TRBD1 (6 bases). V lost 5 bases to trimming and J lost 0 bases, with 8 bases between them. The CDR3 covers 15 residues. Germline loops: CDR1 MNHEY, CDR2 SVGEGT. The CDR3 loop reads CASSVGGSGANVLTF. The sequenced CDR3 bases are TGTGCCAGCAGTGTAGGGGGCTCTGGGGCCAACGTC.

This clone has at least ten counts. The read comes to an end 3 residues before the CDR3 does, leaving the germline J gene to fill in the end. The rearrangement joins TRBV5-6 to TRBJ2-3; the match to TRBD1 covers 7 bases. CDR1 and CDR2 from the germline V gene are SGHDT and YYEEEE. V lost 4 bases, J lost 1 base, and 3 bases stayed unmatched. The CDR3 consists of 14 residues. The sequenced CDR3 bases are TGTGCCAGCAGCCATGGACAGGGCACAGATACG. It encodes CASSHGQGTDT. The entire CDR3 reads CASSHGQGTDTQYF.

This clone was seen at least ten times. The read comes to an end 3 residues before the CDR3 does, leaving the germline J gene to fill in the end. J is TRBJ2-5 and V is TRBV5-6; the D is unclear. This CDR3 contains 14 residues. V was trimmed by 3 bases and J by 1 base, leaving 10 bases between them. The germline V gene encodes CDR1 SGHDT and CDR2 YYEEEE. The CDR3: CASSSPDSQETQYF. Partial CDR3 DNA: TGTGCCAGCAGCTCCCCCGACTCCCAAGAGACC. Supplemented by reference TRBV5-6 and TRBJ2-5, the full variable domain reads DAGVTQSPTHLIKTRGQQVTLRCSPKSGHDTVSWYQQALGQGPQFIFQYYEEEERQRGNFPDRFSGHQFPNYSSELNVNALLLGDSALYLCASSSPDSQETQYFGPGTRLLVL.

Comments on this clone: The read ends 3 residues early relative to the CDR3; the germline J gene fills the gap. The V gene is TRBV5-3, the J gene TRBJ2-3; 7 bases are a match to TRBD1. TRBV5-3 is noted as an ORF with a role that remains uncertain. The ends lost 4 bases at V and 0 bases at J; junction bases unmatched: 14. The CDR3 is made up of 18 amino acids. Partial CDR3 DNA: TGTGCCAGAAGCCTCCAGGACAGGCCTTCTTATAGCACAGATACG. Its protein product is CARSLQDRPSYSTDT. In full, the CDR3 is CARSLQDRPSYSTDTQYF.

In this sample, this clone turned up many times. The read ends 3 residues before the CDR3 terminus; that terminus is restored from the germline J gene. The chain recombines TRBV4-1 with TRBJ2-5; D may be TRBD1 or TRBD2 (5 bases each). The CDR3 length is 15 residues. V was clipped by 1 base and J by 3 bases, with 12 bases between them. Germline CDR1 and CDR2: MGHRA and YSYEKL. This CDR3 reads CASSQVPGSKETQYF. Incomplete CDR3 DNA: TGCGCCAGCAGCCAAGTTCCAGGGAGTAAAGAGACC.

This clone was observed a handful of times. The read gets to within 3 residues of the CDR3 end, and the germline J gene fills in the rest. The chain has TRBV6-1 and TRBJ1-4, with TRBD1 identical over 7 bases. CDR3 length equals 14 residues. Germline V gives CDR1 MNHNS, CDR2 SASEGT. The V gene end was trimmed by 2 bases and the J gene end by 8 bases; junction bases not matched to a gene: 5. The CDR3 loop is CASSEQGGEEKLFF. CDR3 bases read: TGTGCCAGCAGTGAACAGGGGGGCGAAGAAAAA.

This clone was counted ten times or more. With the read ending 3 residues before the CDR3 end, the germline J gene is used to fill in that end. The V call is TRBV5-4, the J call TRBJ1-5; D might be TRBD1 (6 bases). The germline V gene encodes CDR1 SGHNT and CDR2 YYREEE (reference sequence). The V end lost 4 bases, the J end lost 3 bases, and 11 bases lay between the germline ends. There are 14 residues in the CDR3. The part of the CDR3 DNA that was read is TGTGCCAGCAGCCTACAGGGCTACAATCAGCCC. Translation: CASSLQGYNQP. The CDR3 reads in full as CASSLQGYNQPQHF.

This clone was picked up many times. The read terminates 3 residues ahead of where the CDR3 ends, so the germline J gene completes it. The gene calls are TRBV5-4 and TRBJ1-2; D possibly corresponds to TRBD1 (5 bases). Germline CDR1 and CDR2: SGHNT and YYREEE (reference sequence). This CDR3 is built from 15 residues. The CDR3 bases that were read are TGTGCCAGCAGCCCGGGACTAGCGGGCTCAGATACC. Protein sequence: CASSPGLAGSDT. The full CDR3 is CASSPGLAGSDTYTF.

This clone was counted at least ten times. The read comes to an end 3 residues before the CDR3 does, leaving the germline J gene to fill in the end. The V call is TRBV29-1, the J call TRBJ2-3, with a weak D call TRBD1 (5 bases). This CDR3 contains 14 residues. V was cut by 5 bases and J by 4 bases, with 16 bases left in between. The germline gives CDR1 SQVTM, CDR2 ANQGSEA. The part of the CDR3 DNA that was read is TGCAGCGTTAGACAGTCAGTATCCGCAGATACG. Translation: CSVRQSVSADT. The whole CDR3 sequence is CSVRQSVSADTQYF.

Many counts were recorded for this clone. The read terminates 3 residues ahead of where the CDR3 ends, so the germline J gene completes it. The chain uses TRBV10-3 and TRBJ2-2; tentatively, D is TRBD1 (6 bases). The length of the CDR3 is 13 residues. V gave up 3 bases and J gave up 8 bases, with 10 bases separating them. CDR1 is ENHRY and CDR2 is SYGVKD in the germline V gene. The CDR3 here is CAISDRGTGELFF. The sequenced CDR3 bases are TGTGCCATCAGTGATAGGGGGACGGGGGAG.

This clone showed up many times. This CDR3 reads CASSLLTSGAGELFF. Incomplete CDR3 DNA: TGTGCCAGCAGCCTACTTACTAGCGGGGCCGGGGAG. The gene calls are TRBV7-9 and TRBJ2-2; 10 bases fit TRBD2. The CDR3 is cut off 3 residues early in the read; its end comes from the germline J gene. The germline gives CDR1 SEHNR, CDR2 FQNEAQ (reference sequence). The CDR3 contains 15 residues. After removal of 5 bases from V and 6 bases from J, the junction contained 6 bases not matched to a gene.

Ten or more counts support this clone. Sequencing ends 3 residues short of the CDR3 end; the germline J gene provides the rest. The chain uses TRBV7-6 and TRBJ2-3; D gene unclear. The V gene lost 0 bases and the J gene lost 3 bases, with 7 bases spanning the gap. Germline CDR1 reads SGHVS; CDR2 reads FNYEAQ. The CDR3 has 14 residues. The CDR3: CASSLAGLTDTQYF. CDR3 DNA (partial): TGTGCCAGCAGCTTAGCAGGTCTTACAGATACG.

This clone has a count of ten or more. Coverage ceases 3 residues before the CDR3 finishes, and the germline J gene fills in the end. V and J are TRBV20-1 and TRBJ2-7; D uncertain. V shed 0 bases and J shed 3 bases, with 6 bases lying between them. This CDR3 contains 12 residues. Per the germline V gene, CDR1 is DFQATT and CDR2 is SNEGSKA (reference sequence). The CDR3 bases that were read are TGCAGTGCTAGAGATCACAGCTACGAG. Translation: CSARDHSYE. The complete CDR3 reads CSARDHSYEQYF.

This clone was observed at least ten times. Coverage ceases 3 residues before the CDR3 finishes, and the germline J gene fills in the end. This chain connects TRBV20-1 to TRBJ2-5; D is uncertain. The CDR3 runs 14 residues. The V gene lost 1 base and the J gene lost 4 bases, with 13 bases spanning the gap. The germline V gene has CDR1 DFQATT and CDR2 SNEGSKA (reference sequence). The DNA read from the CDR3 is TGCAGTGCTAGAGGGAATAAGCCGGGAGAGACC. Amino acids: CSARGNKPGET. The CDR3, in full, reads CSARGNKPGETQYF.

Details on this clone: A much more abundant neighbour one base away suggests this may be a read error. The read ends 3 residues early relative to the CDR3; the germline J gene fills the gap. The chain couples TRBV19 to TRBJ2-2, with 7 nucleotides matching TRBD2. Germline CDR1 and CDR2: LNHDA and SQIVND (reference sequence). The CDR3 loop spans 15 amino acids. CDR3 bases read: TGTGCCAGTAGTATCGGGGGGACGACTAATGAAAAG. Protein sequence: CASSIGGTTNEK. In full, the CDR3 reads CASSIGGTTNEKLFF.

This clone turned up a few times. The CDR3 end lies 3 residues beyond the end of the read and is filled in from the germline J gene. V and J are TRBV2 and TRBJ1-3; tentative D call: TRBD1 (5 bases). Germline CDR1 is SNHLY and CDR2 is FYNNEI. V was cut by 4 bases and J by 9 bases, with 16 bases left in between. There are 14 residues in the CDR3. CDR3 bases read: TGTGCCAGCAGTGTTGCGGGGGGGACTAGCACC. Its translation: CASSVAGGTST. The entire CDR3 is CASSVAGGTSTIYF.

At least ten counts were recorded for this clone. The read falls 3 residues short of the CDR3 end, and the missing part is taken from the germline J gene. V and J are TRBV20-1 and TRBJ2-1; the match to TRBD2 covers 12 bases. Germline V gene sequence: CDR1 DFQATT, CDR2 SNEGSKA (reference sequence). The CDR3 is made up of 15 amino acids. V shed 3 bases, J shed 8 bases, and the junction held 8 bases outside the gene matches. The CDR3 reads CSASTPSGGADEQFF. The CDR3 DNA, read in part, is TGCAGTGCTAGCACCCCTAGCGGGGGGGCCGATGAG.

This clone was counted at least ten times. The CDR3 end lies 3 residues beyond the end of the read and is filled in from the germline J gene. V gene TRBV19 combines with J gene TRBJ1-1; 7 bases map to TRBD1. Germline lookup yields CDR1 LNHDA and CDR2 SQIVND (reference sequence). The CDR3 is 15 amino acids. Trimming at V came to 3 bases and at J to 2 bases, leaving 6 bases not matched to a gene. The sequenced CDR3 bases are TGTGCCAGTAGTATGGGACAGAGCCTTAACACTGAA. It specifies CASSMGQSLNTE. The whole CDR3 protein reads CASSMGQSLNTEAFF.

This clone was seen many times. The read ends 3 residues early relative to the CDR3; the germline J gene fills the gap. The chain is built from TRBV20-1 and TRBJ2-3; 8 nucleotides align to TRBD2. CDR1 and CDR2 from the germline V gene are DFQATT and SNEGSKA (reference sequence). V lost 3 bases to trimming and J lost 7 bases; unmatched junction nucleotides: 9. The CDR3 sequence is 14 residues long. The CDR3 loop is CSASTSGIQYTQYF. The CDR3 bases that were read are TGCAGTGCTAGCACTAGCGGTATACAATATACG.

This clone has ten or more counts. The read comes to an end 3 residues before the CDR3 does, leaving the germline J gene to fill in the end. The chain uses TRBV5-1 and TRBJ2-3; D gene uncertain. This CDR3 region has 10 residues. Germline CDR1 SGHRS, CDR2 YFSETQ. Trimming removed 9 bases from V and 2 bases from J, with 4 bases in between. The CDR3 here is CANYTDTQYF. CDR3 DNA (partial): TGCGCCAACTACACAGATACG.

This clone has at least ten counts. The CDR3 extends 3 residues past the end of the read, so its final part is completed from the germline J gene. The chain employs TRBV7-9 and TRBJ2-1; 7 nucleotides match TRBD2. V gave up 1 base and J gave up 8 bases; unmatched junction bases: 8. The length of the CDR3 is 15 residues. Germline V gives CDR1 SEHNR, CDR2 FQNEAQ (reference sequence). CDR3 DNA (partial): TGTGCCAGCAGCTTAGGTGCGGGAGAGATATATGAG. This sequence encodes CASSLGAGEIYE. The CDR3 as a whole reads CASSLGAGEIYEQFF. Based on the CDR3 plus reference TRBV7-9 and TRBJ2-1, the full variable domain is DTGVSQNPRHKITKRGQNVTFRCDPISEHNRLYWYRQTLGQGPEFLTYFQNEAQLEKSRLLSDRFSAERPKGSFSTLEIQRTEQGDSAMYLCASSLGAGEIYEQFFGPGTRLTVL.

Many counts were recorded for this clone. Sequencing ends 3 residues short of the CDR3 end; the germline J gene provides the rest. The V call is TRBV20-1, the J call TRBJ2-3; 9 bases match TRBD1. Unmatched junction bases numbered 10, after V lost 5 bases and J lost 4 bases. This CDR3 comprises 15 residues. The V gene's germline CDR1 is DFQATT and CDR2 SNEGSKA (reference sequence). CDR3 residues: CSAETGTGLPDTQYF. The part of the CDR3 DNA that was read is TGCAGTGCTGAAACCGGGACAGGGCTCCCAGATACG.

This clone was seen at least ten times. The read stops 3 residues short of the end of the CDR3; the missing end is completed from the germline J gene. The rearrangement joins TRBV18 to TRBJ2-5, with TRBD1 matching over 8 bases. Looked up from germline, CDR1 is KGHSH and CDR2 is LQKENI. Trimming removed 0 bases from V and 5 bases from J; junction bases left unmatched: 8. CDR3 length: 16 amino acids. Partial CDR3 DNA: TGTGCCAGCTCACCACCTTTTCAGGGGGCTGGGGAGACC. Protein product: CASSPPFQGAGET. The entire CDR3 sequence reads CASSPPFQGAGETQYF.

This clone was observed many times. Coverage ceases 3 residues before the CDR3 finishes, and the germline J gene fills in the end. The V and J genes are TRBV11-2 and TRBJ2-3, with a weak D call TRBD2 (5 bases). There are 12 residues in the CDR3. CDR1 and CDR2 (germline): SGHAT, FQNNGV. The V end lost 5 bases, the J end lost 3 bases, and 6 bases lay between the germline ends. Incomplete CDR3 DNA: TGTGCCAGCAGCCGGGGTACAGATACG. Its translation: CASSRGTDT. The whole CDR3 reads CASSRGTDTQYF.

This clone was observed many times. The read finishes 3 residues shy of the CDR3 end, and the germline J gene is used to complete it. This rearrangement joins TRBV2 to TRBJ2-1, with TRBD1 identical over 10 bases. In germline, CDR1 is SNHLY, CDR2 FYNNEI. Germline trimming cut 7 bases from V and 7 bases from J; bases unmatched to any gene: 4. The CDR3 is 13 amino acids. The CDR3 spells CASKRTGGNEQFF. CDR3 DNA (partial): TGTGCCAGCAAGAGGACAGGGGGGAATGAG. Full variable domain (remainder filled in from reference TRBV2 and TRBJ2-1): EPEVTQTPSHQVTQMGQEVILRCVPISNHLYFYWYRQILGQKVEFLVSFYNNEISEKSEIFDDQFSVERPDGSNFTLKIRSTKLEDSAMYFCASKRTGGNEQFFGPGTRLTVL.

This clone was found many times. The sequence runs out 3 residues before the end of the CDR3; the remainder is reconstructed from the germline J gene. This chain links TRBV6-2 or TRBV6-3 with TRBJ1-1; D not certain. The CDR3 is 13 residues long. Deletions cut 7 bases from V and 1 base from J, with 10 bases between. Germline V gene data show CDR1 as MNHEY and CDR2 as SVGEGT. CDR3 residues: CASTQTENTEAFF. The part of the CDR3 DNA that was read is TGTGCCAGCACCCAAACAGAGAACACTGAA.